This T cell receptor (beta chain) was sequenced for a study of identical twins. Study-wide points: Among monozygotic twins, out-of-frame TCR alpha sharing exceeded what models predicted. For zero-insertion analyses, partial confounding could come from invariant MAIT and iNKT cells.

This CDR3 has 15 residues. Per the germline V gene, CDR1 is SGHRS and CDR2 is YFSETQ. V lost 4 bases and J lost 3, with 13 bases in between. Through template switching, a universal primer site was introduced, and the cDNA contained unique molecular identifiers. TCRdb fed the 5' RACE reads into MiXCR, producing one record per CDR3 protein. Of hundreds of thousands of distinct CDR3 sequences listed, 8% to 9% are singletons. This clonotype has a handful of counts. Its matching antigen is unknown. The data also belong to a second study, concerning yellow fever vaccine responses in identical twins.

The origin of this receptor is a woman between 18 and 30 years old in good health. The rearrangement links TRBV5-1 to TRBJ2-2; D is possibly TRBD2 (5 bases). Material: PBMCs. CDR3 sequence: CASSRGGQYTGELFF. CDR3 coding DNA: TGCGCCAGCAGCCGTGGCGGGCAGTACACCGGGGAGCTGTTTTTT.